This T cell receptor beta chain was identified in a study of T cell responses to AZD1222 COVID-19 vaccine. Study-wide results and caveats: Reportedly, nearly half of unique spike TCRs recognized epitopes outside B.1.351/B.1.1.7 mutations. Seropositivity was recorded at baseline in only six AZD1222 recipients. CD4 TCRs covered the whole spike, strongest at regions 160-218 and 743-854.

Looked up from germline, CDR1 is LNHDA and CDR2 is SQIVND (reference sequence). This CDR3 has 13 residues. The ends were cut back, 6 bases at V and 6 bases at J, with 12 bases in the middle. The repertoire was sequenced with immunoSEQ multiplex PCR; TCRdb's copy has only in-frame clones and lacks some. The sample shows around 150,000 clones, 92% of them seen only once. Turning to this clone: The antigen remains undetermined.

This receptor was obtained from an adult who received the AZD1222 COVID-19 vaccine. Sequenced material: peripheral blood, taken 28 days after the second AZD1222 dose. The chain couples TRBV19 to TRBJ1-5, with D unclear. CDR3 sequence (DNA): TGTGCCAGTAGCACATCAGGCTTTCAGCCCCAGCATTTT. This codes for CASSTSGFQPQHF. The entire variable domain, with the rest obtained from reference TRBV19 and TRBJ1-5, is as follows: DGGITQSPKYLFRKEGQNVTLSCEQNLNHDAMYWYRQDPGQGLRLIYYSQIVNDFQKGDIAEGYSVSREKKESFPLTVTSAQKNPTAFYLCASSTSGFQPQHFGDGTRLSIL.